This T cell receptor beta chain was recorded in a study of CD8+ T cells in alopecia areata. Overall study: The study gave tofacitinib for 6 to 18 months, then 6 months off drug.

With respect to this clone: The antigen remains unidentified.

Treatment meaning: oral pan-JAK inhibitor, 5-10 mg twice daily. Extracted RNA was reverse transcribed, and the resulting cDNA served as sequencing template. Sequenced by immunoSEQ multiplex PCR; TCRdb stores in-frame clones only, minus some. The data hold 200,000 to 250,000 clones, with over 60% observed a single time. V lost 3 bases to trimming and J lost 3 bases; unmatched junction nucleotides: 8. The V gene's germline CDR1 is SGHNT and CDR2 YYREEE (reference sequence). The CDR3 spans 15 residues. Study-wide results and caveats: Scalp clonality dropped significantly under tofacitinib, as did expanded CD8+ top-100 clones.

The receptor comes from a human donor with alopecia areata. The chain couples TRBV5-4 to TRBJ2-7; 8 bases match TRBD1. The sequencing here drew on CD4+ T cells sorted from blood, taken at week 4, from a patient treated with tofacitinib. CDR3 sequence reads: CASSSGDRPIYEQYF. CDR3 in DNA: TGTGCCAGCAGCTCGGGGGACAGGCCAATCTACGAGCAGTACTTC.